These 13 T cell receptor beta chains were sequenced from one sample in a study of T cell responses to AZD1222 COVID-19 vaccine. Sequenced by immunoSEQ multiplex PCR; TCRdb stores in-frame clones only, minus some. The table lists about 120,000 clones, roughly 91% of them singletons. Source: peripheral blood, taken 28 days after the second AZD1222 dose. The receptors shown here come from an adult who received the AZD1222 COVID-19 vaccine.

The genes are TRBV11-3 and TRBJ1-4; TRBD1 is a possible D gene (5 bases). The CDR3 contains 17 residues. Trimming cost V 0 bases and J 0 bases, with 11 bases left between them. Germline V gene lookup returns CDR1 SGHNT and CDR2 YENEEA. The CDR3 region has the DNA TGTGCCAGCAGCTTAGACCAAGACAGAGCAACTAATGAAAAACTGTTTTTT. It encodes CASSLDQDRATNEKLFF.

V usage is TRBV10-2 and J usage is TRBJ2-3; 14 nucleotides align to TRBD2. CDR1 and CDR2 from the germline V gene are WSHSY and SAAADI. The CDR3 is 17 amino acids. Trimming at V came to 5 bases and at J to 5 bases, leaving 9 bases not matched to a gene. The chain's CDR3 is CASSPGTSGSRVDTQYF. The CDR3 nucleotides are TGCGCCAGCAGTCCCGGGACTAGCGGGAGCCGGGTAGATACGCAGTATTTT.

The V gene is TRBV7-9, the J gene TRBJ1-6; the match to TRBD1 covers 10 bases. The CDR3 spans 15 residues. Germline CDR1 and CDR2: SEHNR and FQNEAQ (reference sequence). Trimming at V came to 4 bases and at J to 8 bases, leaving 5 bases not matched to a gene. The CDR3 sequence is CASSSQTGGYSPLHF. The CDR3 nucleotides read TGTGCCAGCAGCTCCCAGACAGGGGGCTATTCACCCCTCCACTTT.

This sequence joins TRBV2 and TRBJ1-2; 11 bases line up with TRBD1. Per germline, CDR1 SNHLY and CDR2 FYNNEI. This CDR3 contains 14 residues. The V segment lost 4 bases and the J segment 8 bases; nucleotides outside the gene matches: 6. CDR3 amino acids: CASSGTGGTNGYTF. The CDR3 bases are TGTGCCAGCAGTGGGACAGGGGGCACAAACGGCTACACCTTC.

The chain carries TRBV7-6 and TRBJ2-1; a weak D match, TRBD2 (6 bases). V lost 6 bases and J lost 4, with 16 bases in between. This CDR3 region has 15 residues. From germline, CDR1 is SGHVS and CDR2 FNYEAQ. This chain's CDR3 is CASSEGAGPYNEQFF. CDR3 coding DNA: TGTGCCAGCAGTGAAGGTGCGGGACCTTACAATGAGCAGTTCTTC.

J is TRBJ2-1 and V is TRBV7-2; 9 bases agree with TRBD1. CDR1 is SGHTA, CDR2 FQGNSA, per germline. The CDR3 contains 14 residues. The V gene end was trimmed by 3 bases and the J gene end by 7 bases; junction bases not matched to a gene: 4. The CDR3 loop is CASSLDRGFNEQFF. As DNA, the CDR3 is TGTGCCAGCAGCTTGGACAGGGGATTTAATGAGCAGTTCTTC.

This rearrangement joins TRBV11-2 to TRBJ1-6, with D uncertain. Trimming took 2 bases from V and 6 from J, leaving 11 bases between them. The germline V gene encodes CDR1 SGHAT and CDR2 FQNNGV. CDR3 size: 15 residues. The CDR3 coding sequence is TGTGCCAGCAGCTTAATGGACCACCTTAATTCACCCCTCCACTTT. This encodes CASSLMDHLNSPLHF.

This rearrangement joins TRBV12-3 or TRBV12-4 to TRBJ2-1, with TRBD2 identical over 10 bases. This CDR3 is 12 amino acids long. The V and J ends lost 7 bases and 12 bases, in that order; junction bases with no gene match: 6. CDR3 in amino acids: CASNLAGARQFF. The CDR3 bases are TGTGCCAGCAACCTAGCGGGGGCCCGGCAGTTCTTC.

The gene calls are TRBV10-3 and TRBJ1-6; possibly TRBD1 for D (5 bases). The germline V gene has CDR1 ENHRY and CDR2 SYGVKD. V was pared by 0 bases and J by 8 bases, with 11 bases between. The CDR3 extends over 15 amino acids. The CDR3: CAISESFQGDSPLHF. As DNA, the CDR3 is TGTGCCATCAGTGAGTCTTTCCAGGGTGATTCACCCCTCCACTTT.

The V and J genes are TRBV5-6 and TRBJ1-2; D remains unclear. Trimming pared 1 base from V and 3 bases from J, leaving 13 bases between. The germline CDR1 and CDR2 sequences are SGHDT and YYEEEE. CDR3 size: 15 residues. CDR3 sequence: CASSLWGGRDYGYTF. The CDR3 DNA is TGTGCCAGCAGCTTGTGGGGAGGGAGGGACTATGGCTACACCTTC.

The V and J genes are TRBV6-6 and TRBJ2-7; maybe TRBD1 (6 bases). V lost 6 bases and J lost 7, with 22 bases in between. Germline assignment: CDR1 MNHNY and CDR2 SVGAGI (reference sequence). The CDR3 contains 15 residues. The CDR3, as DNA: TGTGCCAGCAGCCCCCGGGGCAGGGGTTTAGGGGAGCAGTACTTC. Amino acids: CASSPRGRGLGEQYF.

The V and J genes are TRBV7-9 and TRBJ2-3; D not resolved. The V gene's germline CDR1 is SEHNR and CDR2 FQNEAQ (reference sequence). Trimming pared 2 bases from V and 0 bases from J, leaving 0 bases between. This CDR3 comprises 12 residues. CDR3 sequence: CASSLSTDTQYF. The DNA for the CDR3 is TGTGCCAGCAGCTTAAGCACAGATACGCAGTATTTT.

This sequence joins TRBV6-5 and TRBJ1-3; D remains ambiguous. Germline CDR1 and CDR2: MNHEY and SVGAGI. The CDR3 contains 13 residues. Trimming took off 7 bases at V and 1 base at J, with 8 bases between the two ends. The CDR3 bases are TGTGCCAGCACTCCCCGTTCTGGAAACACCATATATTTT. This codes for CASTPRSGNTIYF.